A single sample is the source of the 5 T cell receptor beta chains below, sequenced in a study of T-cell memory formation after mild COVID-19. Via MiXCR, TCRdb re-called the 5' RACE reads, giving one row per CDR3 protein. The sample yields 250,000 to 300,000 distinct CDR3 sequences, roughly 15% seen once. Sequenced sample: PBMCs or a T cell subset sorted from them (not recorded which). These receptors all come from a man aged 18 to 30 who had mild COVID-19 (a few samples of this study predate the infection). Cell type and time point are not known.

This clonotype showed up just a few times. The J gene is TRBJ2-3, the V gene TRBV5-5; D might be TRBD1 or TRBD2, each matching 5 bases. CDR1 is SGHKS, CDR2 YYEKEE, per germline (reference sequence). Trimming took off 4 bases at V and 6 bases at J, with 15 bases between the two ends. This CDR3 is 14 amino acids long. The CDR3 DNA is TGTGCCAGCAGCGACGGGACGGAAGCTGATACGCAGTATTTT. Translated, it gives CASSDGTEADTQYF.

This chain uses TRBV6-6 with TRBJ1-1; a possible D gene is TRBD1 (6 bases). Trimming removed 2 bases from V and 8 bases from J, with 12 bases in between. CDR1 is MNHNY and CDR2 is SVGAGI in the germline V gene (reference sequence). The CDR3 totals 13 residues. The CDR3 loop is CASSYLDRPEAFF. The CDR3 DNA sequence: TGTGCCAGCAGTTACCTAGACAGGCCAGAAGCTTTCTTT.

V and J are TRBV7-6 and TRBJ2-7; tentatively, D is TRBD1 or TRBD2 (7 bases each). The CDR3 totals 17 residues. Germline assignment: CDR1 SGHVS and CDR2 FNYEAQ. Trimming took off 5 bases at V and 1 base at J, with 21 bases between the two ends. The DNA of the CDR3 is TGTGCCAGCAGCCCACTGCGGGGAGGGGGCTTATCCTACGAGCAGTACGTC. It specifies CASSPLRGGGLSYEQYV.

V usage is TRBV6-6 and J usage is TRBJ2-1, with D hard to call. V was trimmed by 0 bases and J by 2 bases, leaving 11 bases between them. CDR1 is MNHNY and CDR2 is SVGAGI in the germline V gene (reference sequence). CDR3 length: 16 amino acids. The CDR3 protein is CASSYSPGDPYNEQFF. The CDR3 region has the DNA TGTGCCAGCAGTTACTCTCCAGGCGACCCCTACAATGAGCAGTTCTTC.

The genes are TRBV5-1 and TRBJ2-7; 7 bases are shared with TRBD2. With V trimmed by 1 base and J by 0 bases, 4 bases remained unmatched. This CDR3 has 15 amino acids. The V gene's germline CDR1 is SGHRS and CDR2 YFSETQ. CDR3 sequence: CASSLSGGSSYEQYV. CDR3 DNA sequence: TGCGCCAGCAGCTTGTCAGGCGGGAGCTCCTACGAGCAGTACGTC.